This T cell receptor (beta chain) was documented in a study of blood T cell dynamics during melanoma immunotherapy. The ends were cut back, 5 bases at V and 8 bases at J, with 21 bases in the middle. This CDR3 is built from 15 residues. CDR1 SGHTA and CDR2 FQGNSA come from the germline V gene. TCRdb's table, derived via immunoSEQ multiplex PCR, lists solely in-frame clones and lacks some. The table includes about 12,000 clones, 84% detected once. Time point: pre-treatment baseline. One draw preceded checkpoint blockade; another followed its first cycle at week 3. The sample consisted of blood, taken from a patient treated with checkpoint blockade. This clonotype was sampled from a human donor with melanoma. The chain links TRBV7-2 to TRBJ1-2; a possible D gene is TRBD1 (5 bases). The DNA for the CDR3 is TGTGCCAGCAGCATGACCAGGGAGCCCTATGGAGGCTACACCTTC. Translation: CASSMTREPYGGYTF. Supplemented by reference TRBV7-2 and TRBJ1-2, the full variable domain reads GAGVSQSPSNKVTEKGKDVELRCDPISGHTALYWYRQSLGQGLEFLIYFQGNSAPDKSGLPSDRFSAERTGGSVSTLTIQRTQQEDSAVYLCASSMTREPYGGYTFGSGTRLTVV.